These 20 T cell receptor beta chains originate from one sample sequenced in a study of blood T cell repertoires in COVID-19. TCRdb's copy holds only in-frame clones and misses some; the assay was immunoSEQ multiplex PCR. In the table there are around 83,000 clones, about 83% of which are singletons. Sequenced sample: peripheral blood. These TCRs come from a woman aged 70 to 79 with acute or convalescent COVID-19.

The V and J genes are TRBV5-4 and TRBJ1-2, with D hard to call. Germline V gene data show CDR1 as SGHNT and CDR2 as YYREEE (reference sequence). CDR3 length: 14 amino acids. Trimming stripped 0 bases from V and 8 bases from J, with 14 bases between. The CDR3 region has the DNA TGTGCCAGCAGCTTGGACATCTCCACTAGGGGCTACACCTTC. It encodes CASSLDISTRGYTF.

The chain employs TRBV19 and TRBJ2-3; perhaps TRBD2 as D (6 bases). Germline-derived CDR1 and CDR2 are LNHDA and SQIVND (reference sequence). The V gene lost 1 base and the J gene lost 1 base, with 6 bases spanning the gap. This CDR3 is 14 amino acids long. The chain's CDR3 is CASSIGGGTDTQYF. In nucleotides, the CDR3 is TGTGCCAGTAGTATAGGCGGGGGCACAGATACGCAGTATTTT. The full variable domain, with the rest looked up from reference TRBV19 and TRBJ2-3, is DGGITQSPKYLFRKEGQNVTLSCEQNLNHDAMYWYRQDPGQGLRLIYYSQIVNDFQKGDIAEGYSVSREKKESFPLTVTSAQKNPTAFYLCASSIGGGTDTQYFGPGTRLTVL.

This chain joins TRBV5-1 and TRBJ2-5; D is perhaps TRBD2 (7 bases). The CDR3 contains 14 residues. Per the germline V gene, CDR1 is SGHRS and CDR2 is YFSETQ. V lost 5 bases and J 4 bases, leaving 15 bases between the germline ends. DNA of the CDR3: TGCGCCAGCAGGTCCGGGGGGCGAGGAGAGACCCAGTACTTC. Its translation: CASRSGGRGETQYF.

Regarding this clone: One junction end does not reproduce the germline sequence, and a read error may be involved. The chain employs TRBV28 and TRBJ2-3; 7 bases map to TRBD1. Germline V gives CDR1 MDHEN, CDR2 SYDVKM. This CDR3 comprises 14 residues. Here the CDR3 reads CTSSGQPRTDTQYF. As DNA, the CDR3 is TGTACCAGCTCGGGACAGCCCCGCACAGATACGCAGTATTTT.

This chain connects TRBV5-1 to TRBJ1-3; TRBD1 is a possible D gene (5 bases). Germline V gives CDR1 SGHRS, CDR2 YFSETQ. V lost 4 bases and J 0 bases, leaving 17 bases between the germline ends. The CDR3 has 17 residues. The CDR3 spells CASSSSWEGSSGNTIYF. In nucleotides, the CDR3 is TGCGCCAGCAGCAGTAGCTGGGAGGGGAGCTCTGGAAACACCATATATTTT.

The chain is built from TRBV28 and TRBJ1-1; 10 positions agree with TRBD1. The CDR3 totals 16 residues. Germline V lookup: CDR1 MDHEN, CDR2 SYDVKM. The V and J ends lost 1 base and 11 bases, in that order; junction bases with no gene match: 13. The CDR3 nucleotides read TGTGCCAGCAGTTTATTGGGGACAGGGGTGTCGGTTTCGGCTTTCTTT. Encoded protein: CASSLLGTGVSVSAFF.

This chain links TRBV19 with TRBJ2-2, with TRBD2 matching 7 bases. This CDR3 contains 16 residues. Germline V gene sequence: CDR1 LNHDA, CDR2 SQIVND (reference sequence). Germline trimming cut 8 bases from V and 4 bases from J; bases unmatched to any gene: 13. In nucleotides, the CDR3 is TGTGCCAGTTCGCCCTGGACGGGGGGAGTCACCGGGGAGCTGTTTTTT. Its protein product is CASSPWTGGVTGELFF.

V usage is TRBV6-6 and J usage is TRBJ1-3; maybe TRBD1 (6 bases). V lost 2 bases and J 4 bases, leaving 12 bases between the germline ends. Per germline, CDR1 MNHNY and CDR2 SVGAGI (reference sequence). This CDR3 spans 15 amino acids. This chain's CDR3 is CASSYRGAEGNTIYF. The DNA for the CDR3 is TGTGCCAGCAGTTACCGGGGGGCAGAAGGAAACACCATATATTTT.

This sequence joins TRBV29-1 and TRBJ2-5; 11 bases map to TRBD2. Germline V lookup: CDR1 SQVTM, CDR2 ANQGSEA. This CDR3 is built from 12 residues. The trim removed 4 bases at V and 5 bases at J, leaving 0 bases unmatched. Here the CDR3 DNA reads TGCAGCGTTGGACTAGCGGGGGAGACCCAGTACTTC. Protein product: CSVGLAGETQYF.

This clone appeared a single time. The CDR3: CASSLGLELAGENEQFF. The CDR3 nucleotides are TGTGCCAGCAGCTTGGGGCTGGAACTAGCGGGGGAGAATGAGCAGTTCTTC. The V call is TRBV5-8, the J call TRBJ2-1, with 11 bases that match TRBD2. Germline V lookup: CDR1 SGHTS, CDR2 YDEGEE. The CDR3 extends over 17 amino acids. The V segment lost 0 bases and the J segment 7 bases; nucleotides outside the gene matches: 9.

This chain links TRBV27 with TRBJ2-5; the D gene is possibly TRBD1 (6 bases). V lost 2 bases, J lost 6 bases, and 10 bases lay in between. CDR1 is MNHEY, CDR2 SMNVEV, per germline (reference sequence). There are 13 residues in the CDR3. The CDR3 nucleotides read TGTGCCAGCAGTTTAACAGGGTCCAAGACCCAGTACTTC. This gives the protein CASSLTGSKTQYF.

The chain uses TRBV28 and TRBJ2-3; D ambiguous. In germline, CDR1 is MDHEN, CDR2 SYDVKM. Trimming left V 4 bases short and J 6 bases short, with 17 bases between. The CDR3 runs to 15 residues. The CDR3 DNA sequence: TGTGCCAGCAGTTATTCCGGGTCCCTGACCGATACGCAGTATTTT. Translating gives CASSYSGSLTDTQYF.

This clone appeared a single time. The V call is TRBV5-1, the J call TRBJ1-2; a weak D match, TRBD1 (5 bases). Germline-derived CDR1 and CDR2 are SGHRS and YFSETQ. CDR3 length equals 15 residues. With 0 bases removed from V and 4 bases from J, the gap between germline ends came to 13 bases. The CDR3 region is CASSLEGRDLYGYTF. The DNA for the CDR3 is TGCGCCAGCAGCTTGGAGGGGCGGGACCTCTATGGCTACACCTTC.

This clone appeared a single time. The chain couples TRBV28 to TRBJ1-1; D call uncertain. CDR3 length: 14 amino acids. V lost 5 bases, J lost 5 bases, and 15 bases lay in between. Looked up from germline, CDR1 is MDHEN and CDR2 is SYDVKM. DNA for the CDR3: TGTGCCAGCAGTCGGGCCGGGAGGTTTACTGAAGCTTTCTTT. Protein sequence: CASSRAGRFTEAFF.

This clone has a single count. V usage is TRBV6-2 or TRBV6-3 and J usage is TRBJ2-3; 8 positions match TRBD2. The germline V gene has CDR1 MNHEY and CDR2 SVGEGT. After removal of 4 bases from V and 8 bases from J, the junction contained 11 bases not matched to a gene. The CDR3 spans 15 residues. The CDR3 reads CASSSLAGPQGTQYF. In DNA form, the CDR3 reads TGTGCCAGCAGTTCCCTAGCGGGCCCCCAGGGTACGCAGTATTTT.

The chain uses TRBV7-2 and TRBJ2-1; 12 nucleotides line up with TRBD2. Per germline, CDR1 SGHTA and CDR2 FQGNSA. J lost 7 bases, V lost 1 base, and 5 bases had no gene match. The CDR3 is 16 residues long. DNA for the CDR3: TGTGCCAGCAGCTTAGTCCTAGCGGGAGGGAGGAATGAGCAGTTCTTC. Its translation is CASSLVLAGGRNEQFF.

V gene TRBV7-6 combines with J gene TRBJ1-5; D is perhaps TRBD1 (6 bases). The CDR3 loop spans 16 amino acids. V was trimmed by 1 base and J by 11 bases, leaving 21 bases between them. From germline, CDR1 is SGHVS and CDR2 FNYEAQ. CDR3 sequence: CASSLEGDGVGGSQHF. The CDR3, as DNA: TGTGCCAGCAGCTTAGAGGGGGATGGTGTTGGGGGCTCCCAGCATTTT.

This clone occurred a few times. The chain combines TRBV5-5 with TRBJ1-1; D might be TRBD1 (6 bases). The germline V gene encodes CDR1 SGHKS and CDR2 YYEKEE (reference sequence). This CDR3 has 14 residues. With 4 bases removed from V and 1 base from J, the gap between germline ends came to 11 bases. CDR3 in DNA: TGTGCCAGCAGCCCGAGGACAGAGAACACTGAAGCTTTCTTT. It specifies CASSPRTENTEAFF.

In its sample, this clone was seen a few times. The chain carries TRBV6-4 and TRBJ2-3, with D possibly being TRBD2 (6 bases). V was trimmed by 5 bases and J by 4 bases, leaving 10 bases between them. CDR3 length equals 13 residues. CDR1 and CDR2 (germline): MRHNA, SNTAGT. The CDR3: CASSLEGSDTQYF. The CDR3 DNA reads as TGTGCCAGCAGTTTGGAGGGATCAGATACGCAGTATTTT.

The table lists this clone with a count of one. This chain uses TRBV29-1 with TRBJ2-1; D unresolved. The germline V and J ends were trimmed by 4 bases and 0 bases, with 7 bases remaining between them. Germline V gene data show CDR1 as SQVTM and CDR2 as ANQGSEA. This CDR3 comprises 13 residues. This CDR3 reads CSVAQSSYNEQFF. The CDR3 DNA reads TGCAGCGTTGCACAGAGCTCCTACAATGAGCAGTTCTTC.